A selection of T cell receptor beta chains follows, all from one sample in a study of cytomegalovirus exposure and HLA in healthy donors. Sequenced by immunoSEQ multiplex PCR; TCRdb stores in-frame clones only, minus some. The sample gives 200,000 to 250,000 clones, around 78% of which show up once; around 5.6% is in the top ten. Sequencing used PBMCs. The receptors originated from a woman aged 18 to 35 in good health and CMV-seronegative. Each CDR3 is given with its conserved first and last residue. A D gene is named only where the DNA matches it firmly. Clone size is shown for a subset of rows, as once, few, many or a class of expanded clone.

J,D,V,size,DNA,CDR3
TRBJ1-1,NA,TRBV19,NA,TGTGCCAGTAGGGGCAGGGAAGGGAAGAACACTGAAGCTTTCTTT,CASRGREGKNTEAFF
TRBJ2-7,TRBD2,TRBV6-5,NA,TGTGCCAGCAGGAAGACTAGCACCCACGAGCAGTACTTC,CASRKTSTHEQYF
TRBJ1-3,NA,TRBV5-1,NA,TGCGCCAGCAGCTTGTCGGCCGCGGGGAGCTCTGGAAACACCATATATTTT,CASSLSAAGSSGNTIYF
TRBJ1-2,NA,TRBV13,once,TGTGCCAGCAGCGCACGATCGGGGGTTATGTATGGCTACACCTTC,CASSARSGVMYGYTF
TRBJ1-2,NA,TRBV27,NA,TGTGCCAGCAGCCCGCTCCCCCCGAGAGCAGGCACGAGAGGCTACACCTTC,CASSPLPPRAGTRGYTF
TRBJ1-2,NA,TRBV7-9,NA,TGTGCCAGCAGCTTAGATGGCCACAGGGTAACGGATGGCTACACCTTC,CASSLDGHRVTDGYTF
TRBJ1-2,NA,TRBV6-1,NA,TGTGCCAGCAGTGAAGCGCCGACCGAGATTAACTATGGCTACACCTTC,CASSEAPTEINYGYTF
TRBJ1-6,TRBD1,TRBV19,NA,TGTGCCAGTAGTGGGGGGGACAGGGTTTCACCCCTCCACTTT,CASSGGDRVSPLHF
TRBJ1-3,NA,TRBV27,NA,TGTGCCAGCAGCTTCCTTGGGGGAGACACCATATATTTT,CASSFLGGDTIYF
TRBJ2-3,NA,TRBV28,NA,TGTGCCAGCAGTTTCATAGCAGGGCCCACAGATACGCAGTATTTT,CASSFIAGPTDTQYF
TRBJ1-2,TRBD1,TRBV5-1,NA,TGCGCCAGCAGCTTTGCAGGGGGCATGTATGGCTACACCTTC,CASSFAGGMYGYTF
TRBJ2-3,NA,TRBV5-1,NA,TGCGCCAGCAGAGGGGGGGTCACAGATACGCAGTATTTT,CASRGGVTDTQYF
TRBJ2-1,NA,TRBV10-3,NA,TGTGCCATCAGTGAGTTGGACAAAAAGAACAATGAGCAGTTCTTC,CAISELDKKNNEQFF
TRBJ1-2,TRBD1,TRBV30,NA,TGTGCCTGGGGTAGGACAGGCGAACCCTATGGCTACACCTTC,CAWGRTGEPYGYTF
TRBJ1-1,TRBD1,TRBV27,NA,TGTGCCAGCAGTCCGGACAGGGTTTTACGAAAAGCTTTCTTT,CASSPDRVLRKAFF
TRBJ2-7,TRBD1,TRBV5-1,NA,TGCGCCAGCAGCTTCGGGGACAGGGGGAACTACGAGCAGTACTTC,CASSFGDRGNYEQYF
TRBJ2-1,NA,TRBV7-3,NA,TGTGCCAGCAGCCTAAGGGACGGATACAATGAGCAGTTCTTC,CASSLRDGYNEQFF
TRBJ1-4,NA,TRBV9,NA,TGTGCCAGCAGCGTAGGCATGTCTGAAAAACTGTTTTTT,CASSVGMSEKLFF
TRBJ1-2,NA,TRBV5-1,NA,TGCGCCAGCAGCTTGTACAGGCTCCAAGGGGGCTACACCTTC,CASSLYRLQGGYTF
TRBJ1-2,NA,TRBV5-4,NA,TGTGCCAGCAGCTTGGCTTCGGGGGATTATGGCTACACCTTC,CASSLASGDYGYTF
TRBJ2-4,NA,TRBV6-5,NA,TGTGCCAGCGGACGCGGGGTCGAGGGCATTCAGTACTTC,CASGRGVEGIQYF
TRBJ1-1,NA,TRBV14,NA,TGTGCCAGCAGCCCCCTGACAGGCCGGAACACTGAAGCTTTCTTT,CASSPLTGRNTEAFF
TRBJ1-2,NA,TRBV18,once,TGTGCCAGCTCACCACCGGGGGGCGGTAGCTATGGCTACACCTTC,CASSPPGGGSYGYTF
TRBJ1-1,NA,TRBV18,NA,TGTGCCAGCTCATTCGGGAACACTGAAGCTTTCTTT,CASSFGNTEAFF
TRBJ2-1,TRBD2,TRBV4-1,NA,TGCGCCAGCAGCCAAGACCGGACTAGCGGGGGGAATGAGCAGTTCTTC,CASSQDRTSGGNEQFF
TRBJ1-1,TRBD1,TRBV4-2,NA,TGTGCCAGCAGCCAAGATAGGGACAGGTGGAACACTGAAGCTTTCTTT,CASSQDRDRWNTEAFF
TRBJ2-2,TRBD1,TRBV14,NA,TGTGCCAGCAGCGGACAGGCCACCGGGGAGCTGTTTTTT,CASSGQATGELFF
TRBJ1-2,NA,TRBV21-1,NA,TGTGCCAGCAGCAAAGATGAGAGAGACAGGGACGGCTACACCTTC,CASSKDERDRDGYTF
TRBJ1-1,TRBD1,TRBV28,NA,TGTGCCAGCAGAGACAGGGGGGGGCGGAACACTGAAGCTTTCTTT,CASRDRGGRNTEAFF
TRBJ2-5,NA,TRBV30,NA,TGTGCCTTACAGGGAGGGCAAGAGACCCAGTACTTC,CALQGGQETQYF
TRBJ2-3,NA,TRBV29-1,once,TGCGCCCCTTCCCAACTGGTGGGAGATACGCAGTATTTT,CAPSQLVGDTQYF
TRBJ1-2,NA,TRBV30,NA,TGTGCCTGGAGTTCGGGGAACTATGGCTACACCTTC,CAWSSGNYGYTF
TRBJ2-2,NA,TRBV28,few,TGTGCCAGCAGTTGGGGGCGTACCGGGGAGCTGTTTTTT,CASSWGRTGELFF
TRBJ1-3,TRBD1,TRBV9,NA,TGTGCCAGCAGCGGACAGGGGGCAGGCCTTTGGAGAAACACCATATATTTT,CASSGQGAGLWRNTIYF
TRBJ2-5,NA,TRBV18,NA,TGTGCCAGCTCAGTGACAGTCCAAGAGACCCAGTACTTC,CASSVTVQETQYF
TRBJ2-3,TRBD2,TRBV30,NA,TGTGCCCAGGAAGCAGGACTAGCGGGGTTTACGCAGTATTTT,CAQEAGLAGFTQYF
TRBJ1-3,NA,TRBV30,NA,TGTGCCTGGACCTCACTAGGACAGCCTGGAAACACCATATATTTT,CAWTSLGQPGNTIYF
TRBJ1-2,NA,TRBV28,few,TGTGCCAGCAGACTAAACAGGGACGGCTACACCTTC,CASRLNRDGYTF
TRBJ1-1,TRBD1,TRBV7-3,NA,TGTGCCAGCAGCTTGGGACAGGGGGCCGCTGAAGCTTTCTTT,CASSLGQGAAEAFF
TRBJ2-1,TRBD2,TRBV15,NA,TGTGCCACCAGGGGCAGCGGGGGGCGTGCGGGAGAGCAGTTCTTC,CATRGSGGRAGEQFF
TRBJ2-3,NA,TRBV7-9,NA,TGTGCCAGCAGCTTAGGTAATGAGGGAAACACAGATACGCAGTATTTT,CASSLGNEGNTDTQYF
TRBJ2-2,NA,TRBV5-1,few,TGCGCCAGCAGGGAGGCGGGGGAGCTGTTTTTT,CASREAGELFF
TRBJ2-5,NA,TRBV9,NA,TGTGCCAGCAGCGTAGGGGCCACGGGCGGGGAGACCCAGTACTTC,CASSVGATGGETQYF
TRBJ1-5,NA,TRBV30,few,TGTGCCTGGAGTGGAGGACAGCCGAATCAGCCCCAGCATTTT,CAWSGGQPNQPQHF
TRBJ2-1,NA,TRBV4-1,NA,TGCGCCAGCAGCCAAGATCGTCGCACATTTGGAGACAATGAGCAGTTCTTC,CASSQDRRTFGDNEQFF
TRBJ2-2,NA,TRBV27,NA,TGTGCCAGCAGCCTGAGGGGCACCGGGGAGCTGTTTTTT,CASSLRGTGELFF
TRBJ2-7,TRBD1,TRBV29-1,NA,TGCAGCGTACTCCGGGACAGGGGCTACGAGCAGTACTTC,CSVLRDRGYEQYF
TRBJ1-4,TRBD1,TRBV9,NA,TGTGCCAGCAGCGTAGCGGGACAGACCAATGAAAAACTGTTTTTT,CASSVAGQTNEKLFF
TRBJ2-3,TRBD2,TRBV27,NA,TGTGCCAGCAGTTCTGCTATGAGCGGGGGGGTAAAATATACGCAGTATTTT,CASSSAMSGGVKYTQYF
TRBJ2-7,TRBD2,TRBV11-2,NA,TGTGCCAGCAGCTTCCCGACTAGCGGGGACCCCTACGAGCAGTACTTC,CASSFPTSGDPYEQYF
TRBJ2-7,TRBD1,TRBV7-9,NA,TGTGCCAGCAGCGCCGGGACAGCCGTCCACGAGCAGTACTTC,CASSAGTAVHEQYF
TRBJ1-2,TRBD1,TRBV28,NA,TGTGCCAGCAGACGAAAGCGGACAGGTCACACTATTAACTATGGCTACACCTTC,CASRRKRTGHTINYGYTF
TRBJ1-2,NA,TRBV7-9,NA,TGTGCCAGCAGCTTAGGCGGGACGGATGGCTACACCTTC,CASSLGGTDGYTF
TRBJ2-7,NA,TRBV2,NA,TGTGCCAGCACCGGAACCTACGAGCAGTACTTC,CASTGTYEQYF
TRBJ2-7,TRBD1,TRBV6-6,NA,TGTGCCAGCAGTTTTACAGGCTCCCAGGGGGTGGAGCAGTACTTC,CASSFTGSQGVEQYF